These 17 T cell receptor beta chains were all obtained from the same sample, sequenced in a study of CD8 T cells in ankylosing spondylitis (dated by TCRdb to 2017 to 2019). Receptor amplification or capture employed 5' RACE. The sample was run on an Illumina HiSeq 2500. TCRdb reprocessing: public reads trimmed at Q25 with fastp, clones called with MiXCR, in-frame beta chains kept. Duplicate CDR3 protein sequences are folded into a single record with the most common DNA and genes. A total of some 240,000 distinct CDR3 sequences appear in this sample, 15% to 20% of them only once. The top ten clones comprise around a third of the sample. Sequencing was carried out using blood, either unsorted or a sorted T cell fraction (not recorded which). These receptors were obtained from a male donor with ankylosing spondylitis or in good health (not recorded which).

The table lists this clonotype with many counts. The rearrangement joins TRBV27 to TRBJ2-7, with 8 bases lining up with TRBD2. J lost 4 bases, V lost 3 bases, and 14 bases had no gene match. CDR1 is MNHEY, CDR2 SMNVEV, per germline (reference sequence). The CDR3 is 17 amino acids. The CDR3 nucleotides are TGTGCCAGCAGTTTGTTGGCTAGCGGGCTCCCGGGGTACGAGCAGTACTTC. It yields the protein CASSLLASGLPGYEQYF.

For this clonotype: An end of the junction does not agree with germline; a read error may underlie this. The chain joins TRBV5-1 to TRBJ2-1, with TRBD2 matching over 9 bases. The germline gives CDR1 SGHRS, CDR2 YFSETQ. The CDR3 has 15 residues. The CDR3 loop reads CACSLVAGEYNEQFF. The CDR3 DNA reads TGCGCCTGCAGCTTGGTAGCGGGGGAATACAATGAGCAGTTCTTC.

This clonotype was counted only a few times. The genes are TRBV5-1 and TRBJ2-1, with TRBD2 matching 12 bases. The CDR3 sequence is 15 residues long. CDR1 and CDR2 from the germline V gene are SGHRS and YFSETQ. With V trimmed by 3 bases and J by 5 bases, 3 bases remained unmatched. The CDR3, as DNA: TGCGCCAGCAGCTCGACTAGCGGGAGCAACAATGAGCAGTTCTTC. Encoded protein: CASSSTSGSNNEQFF.

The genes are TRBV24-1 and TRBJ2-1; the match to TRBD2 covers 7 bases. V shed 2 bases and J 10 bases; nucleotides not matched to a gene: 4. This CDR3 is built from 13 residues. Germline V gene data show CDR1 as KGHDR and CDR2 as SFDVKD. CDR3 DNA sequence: TGTGCCACCAGTGATTCTCGAGCGGGAGAGCAGTTCTTC. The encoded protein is CATSDSRAGEQFF.

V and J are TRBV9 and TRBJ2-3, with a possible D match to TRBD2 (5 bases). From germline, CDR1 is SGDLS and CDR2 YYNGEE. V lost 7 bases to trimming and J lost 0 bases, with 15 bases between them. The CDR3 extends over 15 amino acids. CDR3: CASGPPGSSTDTQYF. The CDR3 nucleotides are TGTGCCAGCGGCCCCCCGGGATCTAGCACAGATACGCAGTATTTT.

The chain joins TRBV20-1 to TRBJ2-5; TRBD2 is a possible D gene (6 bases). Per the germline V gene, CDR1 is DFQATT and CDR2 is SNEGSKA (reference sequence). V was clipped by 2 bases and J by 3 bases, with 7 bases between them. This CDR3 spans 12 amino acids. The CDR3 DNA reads TGCAGTGCTAGAACGGGGGAAGAGACCCAGTACTTC. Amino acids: CSARTGEETQYF.

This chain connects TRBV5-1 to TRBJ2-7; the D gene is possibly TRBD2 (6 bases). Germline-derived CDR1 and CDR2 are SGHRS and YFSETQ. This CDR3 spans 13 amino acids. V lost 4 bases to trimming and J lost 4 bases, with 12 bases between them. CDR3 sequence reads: CASSADGGYEQYF. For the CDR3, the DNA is TGCGCCAGCAGCGCGGACGGGGGATACGAGCAGTACTTC.

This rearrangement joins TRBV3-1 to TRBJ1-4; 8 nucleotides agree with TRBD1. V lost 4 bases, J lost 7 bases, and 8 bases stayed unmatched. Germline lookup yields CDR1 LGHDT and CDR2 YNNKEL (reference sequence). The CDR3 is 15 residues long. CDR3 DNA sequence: TGTGCCAGCAGCCCCCCGACAGGGGATGGTGAAAAACTGTTTTTT. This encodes CASSPPTGDGEKLFF.

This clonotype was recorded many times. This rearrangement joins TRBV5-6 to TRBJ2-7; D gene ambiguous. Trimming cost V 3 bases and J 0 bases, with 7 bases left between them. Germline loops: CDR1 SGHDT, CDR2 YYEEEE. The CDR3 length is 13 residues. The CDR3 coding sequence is TGTGCCAGCAGCTCCGACCACTCCTACGAGCAGTACTTC. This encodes CASSSDHSYEQYF.

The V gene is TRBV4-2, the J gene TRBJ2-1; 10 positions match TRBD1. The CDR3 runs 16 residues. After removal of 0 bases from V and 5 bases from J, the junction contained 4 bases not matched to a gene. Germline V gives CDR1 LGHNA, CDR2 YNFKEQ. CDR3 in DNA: TGTGCCAGCAGCCAAGACGAAGGACAGGGGGACAATGAGCAGTTCTTC. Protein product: CASSQDEGQGDNEQFF.

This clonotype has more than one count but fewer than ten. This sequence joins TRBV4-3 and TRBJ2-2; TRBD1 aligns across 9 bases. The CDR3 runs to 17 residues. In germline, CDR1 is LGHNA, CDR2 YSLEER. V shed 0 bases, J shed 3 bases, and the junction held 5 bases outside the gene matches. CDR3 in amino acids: CASSQEYRTGDTGELFF. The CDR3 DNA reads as TGCGCCAGCAGCCAAGAATACCGGACAGGGGACACCGGGGAGCTGTTTTTT.

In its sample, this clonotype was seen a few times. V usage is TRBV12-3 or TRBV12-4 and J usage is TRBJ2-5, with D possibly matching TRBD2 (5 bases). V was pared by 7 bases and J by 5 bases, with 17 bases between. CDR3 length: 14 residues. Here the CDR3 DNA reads TGTGCCAGCACCCTAGGTGACTACTGGGAGACCCAGTACTTC. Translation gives CASTLGDYWETQYF.

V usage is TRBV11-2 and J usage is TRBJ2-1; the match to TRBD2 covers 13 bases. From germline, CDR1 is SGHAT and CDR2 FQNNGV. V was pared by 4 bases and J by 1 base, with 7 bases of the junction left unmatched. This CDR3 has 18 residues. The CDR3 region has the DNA TGTGCCAGCAGCTCCGGACTAGCGGGAGCCTTTTCCTACAATGAGCAGTTCTTC. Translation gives CASSSGLAGAFSYNEQFF.

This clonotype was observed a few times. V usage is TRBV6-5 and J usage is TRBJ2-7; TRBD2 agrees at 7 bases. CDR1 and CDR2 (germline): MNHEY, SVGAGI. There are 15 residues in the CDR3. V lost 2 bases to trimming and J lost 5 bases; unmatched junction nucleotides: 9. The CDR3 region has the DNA TGTGCCAGCAGTTACGGCGGCGGGAGTATACACGAGCAGTACTTC. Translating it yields CASSYGGGSIHEQYF.

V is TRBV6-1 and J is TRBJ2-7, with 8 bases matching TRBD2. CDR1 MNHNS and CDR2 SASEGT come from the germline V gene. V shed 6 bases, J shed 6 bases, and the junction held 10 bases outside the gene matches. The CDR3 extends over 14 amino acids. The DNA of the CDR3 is TGTGCCAGCAGCCGACCGGGACTAGAGGGCGAGCAGTACTTC. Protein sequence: CASSRPGLEGEQYF.

Written as DNA, the CDR3 is TGTGCCAGCAGCTATGACTCGGCCTACGAGCAGTACTTC. Translated: CASSYDSAYEQYF. V usage is TRBV7-9 and J usage is TRBJ2-7; D remains unclear. Trimming stripped 4 bases from V and 2 bases from J, with 9 bases between. The CDR3 is made up of 13 amino acids. The germline V gene has CDR1 SEHNR and CDR2 FQNEAQ (reference sequence).

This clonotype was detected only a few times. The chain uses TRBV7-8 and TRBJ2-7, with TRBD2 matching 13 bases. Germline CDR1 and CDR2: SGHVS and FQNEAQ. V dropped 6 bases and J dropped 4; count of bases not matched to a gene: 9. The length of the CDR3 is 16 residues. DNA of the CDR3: TGTGCCAGCAGTCCGACCGAACTAGCGGGAGGGTACGAGCAGTACTTC. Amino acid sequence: CASSPTELAGGYEQYF.